The entry below describes one T cell receptor beta chain. Its antigen is not identified. This entry comes from a study of T-cell reconstitution after alpha-beta-depleted transplantation in children. Study results and limitations: The high TCRbeta diversity at day 60 in some patients came from surviving recipient T cells and thymic progenitors. One year post-transplant, T-cell counts and diversity were largely derived from T cells produced anew. Reportedly, roughly two months post-transplant, alpha-beta T cells arose from several hundred expanded graft clones.

V gave up 4 bases and J gave up 2 bases; unmatched junction bases: 9. Germline-derived CDR1 and CDR2 are DFQATT and SNEGSKA (reference sequence). The CDR3 runs to 16 residues. The library targeted TCRbeta and was prepared with unique molecular identifiers. MiXCR, applied by TCRdb to the PCR reads, yields one record per CDR3 protein. The profile shows about 400,000 distinct CDR3 sequences, about 17% of them singletons. This specimen was PBMCs, mostly from graft donor cells, taken 360 days after TCRalphabeta/CD19-depleted stem cell transplant. The sequence came from a boy in the first two years of life who had a stem cell transplant for Wiskott-Aldrich syndrome, so the T cells may come from the graft donor. The chain joins TRBV20-1 to TRBJ2-1; 9 bases line up with TRBD1. The CDR3 reads CSAIFSRDRAYNEQFF. The CDR3 DNA is TGCAGTGCTATCTTTTCCCGGGACAGGGCCTACAATGAGCAGTTCTTC.